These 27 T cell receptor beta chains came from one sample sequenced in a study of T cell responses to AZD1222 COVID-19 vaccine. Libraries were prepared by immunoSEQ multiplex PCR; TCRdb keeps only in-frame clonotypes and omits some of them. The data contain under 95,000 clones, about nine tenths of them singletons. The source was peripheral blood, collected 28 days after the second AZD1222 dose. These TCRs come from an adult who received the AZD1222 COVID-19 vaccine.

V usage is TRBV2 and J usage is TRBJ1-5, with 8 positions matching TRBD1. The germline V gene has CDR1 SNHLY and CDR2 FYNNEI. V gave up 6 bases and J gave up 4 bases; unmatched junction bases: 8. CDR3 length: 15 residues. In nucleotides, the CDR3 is TGTGCCAGCAGCCGACAGGGGACGATTAATCAGCCCCAGCATTTT. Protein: CASSRQGTINQPQHF. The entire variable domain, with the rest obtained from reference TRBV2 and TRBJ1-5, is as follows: EPEVTQTPSHQVTQMGQEVILRCVPISNHLYFYWYRQILGQKVEFLVSFYNNEISEKSEIFDDQFSVERPDGSNFTLKIRSTKLEDSAMYFCASSRQGTINQPQHFGDGTRLSIL.

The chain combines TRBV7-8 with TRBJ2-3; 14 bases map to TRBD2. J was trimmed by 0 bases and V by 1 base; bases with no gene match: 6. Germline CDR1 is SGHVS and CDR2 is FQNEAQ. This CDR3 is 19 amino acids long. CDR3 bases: TGTGCCAGCAGCTTAGTTTCGACTAGCGGGAGGGCTAGCACAGATACGCAGTATTTT. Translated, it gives CASSLVSTSGRASTDTQYF. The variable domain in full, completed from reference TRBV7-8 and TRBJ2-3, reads GAGVSQSPRYKVAKRGQDVALRCDPISGHVSLFWYQQALGQGPEFLTYFQNEAQLDKSGLPSDRFFAERPEGSVSTLKIQRTQQEDSAVYLCASSLVSTSGRASTDTQYFGPGTRLTVL.

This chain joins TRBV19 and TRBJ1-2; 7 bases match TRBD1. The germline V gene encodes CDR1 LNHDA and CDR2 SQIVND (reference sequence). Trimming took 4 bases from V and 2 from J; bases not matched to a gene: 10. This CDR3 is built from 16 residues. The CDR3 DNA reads TGTGCCAGTAGTACTCACCCGACAGGGATCAACTATGGCTACACCTTC. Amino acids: CASSTHPTGINYGYTF.

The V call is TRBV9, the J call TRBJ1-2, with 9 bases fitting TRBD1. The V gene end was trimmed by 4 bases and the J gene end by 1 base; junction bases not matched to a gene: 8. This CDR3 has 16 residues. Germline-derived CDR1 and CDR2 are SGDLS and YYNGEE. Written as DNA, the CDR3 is TGTGCCAGCAGCCCTCTCACAGGGGGCAATAACTATGGCTACACCTTC. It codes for CASSPLTGGNNYGYTF. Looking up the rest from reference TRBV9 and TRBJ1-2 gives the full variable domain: DSGVTQTPKHLITATGQRVTLRCSPRSGDLSVYWYQQSLDQGLQFLIQYYNGEERAKGNILERFSAQQFPDLHSELNLSSLELGDSALYFCASSPLTGGNNYGYTFGSGTRLTVV.

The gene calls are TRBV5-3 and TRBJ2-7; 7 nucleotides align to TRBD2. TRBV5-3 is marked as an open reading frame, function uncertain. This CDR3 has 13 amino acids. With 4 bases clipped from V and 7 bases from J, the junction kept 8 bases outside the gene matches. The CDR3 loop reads CARSPWEGSEQYF. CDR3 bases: TGTGCCAGAAGCCCATGGGAGGGTAGTGAGCAGTACTTC.

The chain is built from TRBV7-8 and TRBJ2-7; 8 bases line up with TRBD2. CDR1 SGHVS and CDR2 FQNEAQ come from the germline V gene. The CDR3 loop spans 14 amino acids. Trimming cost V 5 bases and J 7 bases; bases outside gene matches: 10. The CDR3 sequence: CASSVDTSGLEQYF. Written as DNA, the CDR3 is TGTGCCAGCAGCGTGGATACTAGCGGTCTGGAGCAGTACTTC.

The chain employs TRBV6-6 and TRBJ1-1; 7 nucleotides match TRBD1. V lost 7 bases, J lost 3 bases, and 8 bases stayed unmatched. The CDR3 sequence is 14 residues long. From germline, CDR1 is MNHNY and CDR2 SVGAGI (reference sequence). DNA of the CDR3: TGTGCCAGCATTCGATCCGGGACAGACACTGAAGCTTTCTTT. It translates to CASIRSGTDTEAFF.

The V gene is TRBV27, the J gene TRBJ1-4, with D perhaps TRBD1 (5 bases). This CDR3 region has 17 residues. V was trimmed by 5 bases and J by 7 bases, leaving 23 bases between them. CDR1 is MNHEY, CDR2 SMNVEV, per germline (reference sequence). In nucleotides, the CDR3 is TGTGCCAGCAGTCTCCACGATGGGGCCGGGGCCCCTGAAAAACTGTTTTTT. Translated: CASSLHDGAGAPEKLFF.

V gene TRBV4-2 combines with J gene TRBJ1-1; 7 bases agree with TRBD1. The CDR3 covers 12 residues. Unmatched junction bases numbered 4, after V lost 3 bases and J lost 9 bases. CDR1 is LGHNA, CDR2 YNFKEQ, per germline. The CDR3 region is CASSHTGVQAFF. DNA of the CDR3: TGTGCCAGCAGCCATACAGGGGTACAAGCTTTCTTT.

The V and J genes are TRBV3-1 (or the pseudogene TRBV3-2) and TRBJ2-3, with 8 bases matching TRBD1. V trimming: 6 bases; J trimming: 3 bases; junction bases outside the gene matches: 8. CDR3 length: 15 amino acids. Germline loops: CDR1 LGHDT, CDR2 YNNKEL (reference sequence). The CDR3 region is CASRLTGEPTDTQYF. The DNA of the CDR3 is TGTGCCAGCAGATTGACAGGGGAACCGACAGATACGCAGTATTTT.

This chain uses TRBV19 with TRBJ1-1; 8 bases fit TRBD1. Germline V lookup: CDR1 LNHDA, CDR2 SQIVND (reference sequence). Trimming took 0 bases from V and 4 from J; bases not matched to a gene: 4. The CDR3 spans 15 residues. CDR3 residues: CASSIEPTGGTEAFF. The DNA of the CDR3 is TGTGCCAGTAGTATAGAACCAACAGGGGGCACTGAAGCTTTCTTT.

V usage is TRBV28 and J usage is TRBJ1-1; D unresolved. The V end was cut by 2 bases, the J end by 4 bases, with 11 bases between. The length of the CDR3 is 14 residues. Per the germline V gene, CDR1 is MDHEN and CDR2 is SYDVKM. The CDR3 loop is CASSLAGYGTEAFF. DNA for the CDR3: TGTGCCAGCAGTTTAGCCGGGTACGGCACTGAAGCTTTCTTT.

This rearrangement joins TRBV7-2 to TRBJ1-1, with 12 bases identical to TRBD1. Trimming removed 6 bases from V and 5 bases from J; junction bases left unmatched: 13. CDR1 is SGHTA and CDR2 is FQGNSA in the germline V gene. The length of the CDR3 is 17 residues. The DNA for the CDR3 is TGTGCCAGCAGTCCCGTAGGGACAGGGGGCAAGTCGACTGAAGCTTTCTTT. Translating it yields CASSPVGTGGKSTEAFF.

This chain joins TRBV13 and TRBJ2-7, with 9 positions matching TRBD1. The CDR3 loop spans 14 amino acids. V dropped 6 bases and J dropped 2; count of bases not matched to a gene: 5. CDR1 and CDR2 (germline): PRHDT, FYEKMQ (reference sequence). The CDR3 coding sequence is TGTGCCAGCAGTGCGGGACAGGGTACCTACGAGCAGTACTTC. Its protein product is CASSAGQGTYEQYF. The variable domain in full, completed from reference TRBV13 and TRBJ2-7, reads AAGVIQSPRHLIKEKRETATLKCYPIPRHDTVYWYQQGPGQDPQFLISFYEKMQSDKGSIPDRFSAQQFSDYHSELNMSSLELGDSALYFCASSAGQGTYEQYFGPGTRLTVT.

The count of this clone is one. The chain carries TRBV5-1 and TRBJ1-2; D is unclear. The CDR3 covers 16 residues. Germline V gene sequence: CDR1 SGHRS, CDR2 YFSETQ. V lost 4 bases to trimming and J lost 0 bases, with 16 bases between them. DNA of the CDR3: TGCGCCAGCAGCAGGTCCGTGGGTCTTTCTAACTATGGCTACACCTTC. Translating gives CASSRSVGLSNYGYTF.

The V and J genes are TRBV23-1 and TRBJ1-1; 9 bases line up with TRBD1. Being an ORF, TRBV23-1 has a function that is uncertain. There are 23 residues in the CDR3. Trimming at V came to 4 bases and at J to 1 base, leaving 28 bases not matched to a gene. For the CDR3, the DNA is TGCGCCAGCAGTCGTGGGGACTATGATCGGGACAGGGATGTAATAGAATCGAACACTGAAGCTTTCTTT. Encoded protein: CASSRGDYDRDRDVIESNTEAFF.

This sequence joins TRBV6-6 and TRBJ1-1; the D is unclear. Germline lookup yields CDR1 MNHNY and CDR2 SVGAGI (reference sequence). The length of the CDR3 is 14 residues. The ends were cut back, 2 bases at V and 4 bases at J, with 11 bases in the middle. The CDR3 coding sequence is TGTGCCAGCAGTTACGGAGGGAGTAGCACTGAAGCTTTCTTT. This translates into CASSYGGSSTEAFF.

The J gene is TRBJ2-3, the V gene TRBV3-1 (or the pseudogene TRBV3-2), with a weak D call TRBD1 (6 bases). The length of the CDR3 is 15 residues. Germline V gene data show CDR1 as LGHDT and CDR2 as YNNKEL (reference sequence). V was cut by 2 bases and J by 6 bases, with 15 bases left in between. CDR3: CASSQRGPDRDTQYF. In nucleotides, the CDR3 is TGTGCCAGCAGCCAAAGGGGCCCTGACAGGGATACGCAGTATTTT.

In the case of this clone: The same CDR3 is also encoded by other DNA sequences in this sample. The CDR3: CASSLRDSNYGYTF. Written as DNA, the CDR3 is TGTGCCAGCAGCCTTAGGGACAGTAACTATGGCTACACCTTC. The chain links TRBV27 to TRBJ1-2, with TRBD1 matching over 7 bases. In germline, CDR1 is MNHEY, CDR2 SMNVEV (reference sequence). V was clipped by 6 bases and J by 1 base; unmatched bases: 5. The CDR3 sequence is 14 residues long.

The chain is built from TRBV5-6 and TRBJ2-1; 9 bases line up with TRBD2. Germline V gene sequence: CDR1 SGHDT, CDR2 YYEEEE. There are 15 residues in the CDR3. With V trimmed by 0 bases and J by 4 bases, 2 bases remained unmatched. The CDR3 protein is CASSLALAGYNEQFF. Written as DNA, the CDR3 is TGTGCCAGCAGCTTGGCACTAGCGGGTTACAATGAGCAGTTCTTC.

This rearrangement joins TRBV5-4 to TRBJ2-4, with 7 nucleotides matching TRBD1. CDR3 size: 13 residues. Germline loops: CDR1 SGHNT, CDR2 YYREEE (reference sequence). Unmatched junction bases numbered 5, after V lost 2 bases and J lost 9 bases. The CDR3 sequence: CASSFTGESIQYF. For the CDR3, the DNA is TGTGCCAGCAGCTTTACAGGGGAAAGCATTCAGTACTTC.

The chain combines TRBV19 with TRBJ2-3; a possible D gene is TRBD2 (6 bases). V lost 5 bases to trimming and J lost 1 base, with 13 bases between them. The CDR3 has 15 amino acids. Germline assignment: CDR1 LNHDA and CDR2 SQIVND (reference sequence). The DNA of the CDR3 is TGTGCCAGTAGTCTCCGGGGAGGACGCACAGATACGCAGTATTTT. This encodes CASSLRGGRTDTQYF.

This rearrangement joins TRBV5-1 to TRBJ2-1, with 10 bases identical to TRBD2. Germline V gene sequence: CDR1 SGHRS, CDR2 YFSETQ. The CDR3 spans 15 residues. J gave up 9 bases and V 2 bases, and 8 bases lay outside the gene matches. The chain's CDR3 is CASSFTSGIGSEQFF. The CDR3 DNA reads TGCGCCAGCAGCTTTACTAGCGGGATAGGGAGTGAGCAGTTCTTC.

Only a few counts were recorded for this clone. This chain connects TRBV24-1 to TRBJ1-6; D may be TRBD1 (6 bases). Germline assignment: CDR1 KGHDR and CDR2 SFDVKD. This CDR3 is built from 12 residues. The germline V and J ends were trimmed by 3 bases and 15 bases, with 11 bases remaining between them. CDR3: CATSDPQGILHF. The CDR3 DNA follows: TGTGCCACCAGTGATCCACAGGGAATCCTCCACTTT.

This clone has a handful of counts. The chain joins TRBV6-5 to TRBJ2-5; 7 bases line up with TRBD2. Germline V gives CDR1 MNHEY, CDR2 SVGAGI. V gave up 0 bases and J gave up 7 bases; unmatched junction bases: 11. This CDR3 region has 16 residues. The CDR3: CASSYSSPGREVTQYF. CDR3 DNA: TGTGCCAGCAGTTACTCTTCGCCAGGGAGGGAAGTGACCCAGTACTTC.

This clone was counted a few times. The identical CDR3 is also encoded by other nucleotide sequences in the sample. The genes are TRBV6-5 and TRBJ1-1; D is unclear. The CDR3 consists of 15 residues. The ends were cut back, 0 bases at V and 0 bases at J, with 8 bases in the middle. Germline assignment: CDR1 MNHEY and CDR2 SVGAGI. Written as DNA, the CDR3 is TGTGCCAGCAGTTACTCGGGGTATATGAACACTGAAGCTTTCTTT. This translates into CASSYSGYMNTEAFF.

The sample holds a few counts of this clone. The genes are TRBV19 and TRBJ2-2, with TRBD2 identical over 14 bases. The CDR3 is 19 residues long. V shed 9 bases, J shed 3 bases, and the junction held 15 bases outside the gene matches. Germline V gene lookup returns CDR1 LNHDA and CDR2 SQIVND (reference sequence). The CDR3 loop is CASSPGTSGGFLDTGELFF. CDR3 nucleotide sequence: TGTGCCAGCAGCCCCGGGACTAGCGGGGGTTTCTTGGACACCGGGGAGCTGTTTTTT.